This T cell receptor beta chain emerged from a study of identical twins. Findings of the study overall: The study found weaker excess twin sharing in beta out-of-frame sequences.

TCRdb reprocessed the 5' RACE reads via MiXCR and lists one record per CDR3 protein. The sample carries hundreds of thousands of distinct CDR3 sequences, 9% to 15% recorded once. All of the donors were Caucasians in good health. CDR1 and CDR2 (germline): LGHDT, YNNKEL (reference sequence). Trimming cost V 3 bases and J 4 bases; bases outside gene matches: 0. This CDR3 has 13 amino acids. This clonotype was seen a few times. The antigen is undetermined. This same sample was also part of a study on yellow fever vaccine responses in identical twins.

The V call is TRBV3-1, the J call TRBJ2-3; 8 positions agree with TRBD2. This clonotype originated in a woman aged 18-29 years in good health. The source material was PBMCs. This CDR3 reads CASSQTSADTQYF. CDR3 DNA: TGTGCCAGCAGCCAGACTAGCGCAGATACGCAGTATTTT.